This T cell receptor beta chain was sequenced during a study of blood T cell repertoires in COVID-19 (dated by TCRdb to about 2020). Regarding the complete study: Samples covering the acute and convalescent phases of COVID-19 were provided by collaborators in the United States, Italy and Spain. The prospective study material was composed of cDNA or gDNA derived from T cells, B-cell-depleted T cells, or PBMCs. Subjects who had been exposed to COVID-19, were actively infected with it, or had recovered from it provided the deeply sampled blood TCRbeta repertoires that made up the dataset. The repertoires were made available in a free public database intended to serve as a resource for research on the immune response to SARS-CoV-2. The samples were drawn from the first 160 participants of the ongoing ImmuneRACE study and from 1,254 subjects provided by 6 global collaborators. Sample metadata almost always included a de-identified subject ID, COVID-19 status, age in years and sex. HLA class I and class II types, where available, came from metadata supplied by the sample provider rather than from assay-based typing. Overall study results and their limits: The amount of clinical and demographic metadata varied by source and participant and was provided uncurated.

One collaborating source in Seattle enrolled patients during active infection and followed them longitudinally through the course of disease. The collaborating institutions used their own protocols to collect whole blood in K2EDTA tubes. For TCRbeta analysis, collaborator samples were shipped as frozen whole blood, as isolated PBMCs, or as DNA extracted from either sample type. Inclusive of the bounding cysteine and phenylalanine, the CDR3 is 15 residues long. The only DNA kept is the CDR3, 45 bases in frame from the first base. Looking up the germline V gene (reference sequence) yields CDR1 SEHNR and CDR2 FQNEAQ. V has 3 bases trimmed and J has 3 bases trimmed; junction bases matching no gene number 4. TCRbeta CDR3 regions were amplified from genomic DNA using the immunoSEQ Assay, a bias-controlled multiplex PCR. The authors processed their data as follows. Within the assay, amplification of reference gene primers was used to estimate how many nucleated cells each sample contained. To quantify the absolute abundance of each unique TCRbeta CDR3 rearrangement, sequence reads were collapsed and filtered. Productive Simpson clonality was computed per sample as the square root of Simpson's diversity index over productive rearrangements. Held by TCRdb, this immuneACCESS table contains in-frame sequences only and omits some clones. Under half of the omission traces to an unresolved V gene where checked; the cause of the rest is unknown. The DNA gave D and trimming, while V, J and clone size come from that table. The sample table records 250,000 to 350,000 clones; about nine tenths of these occur just once. The ten largest clones represent 6% to 8% of the sample.

Comment on this clone: No cognate antigen has been identified for it. No much larger clone is present one base from it, and per-base qualities are unavailable.

Sample: peripheral blood. The sequence came from a woman aged 50 to 65 with COVID-19, enrolled during active disease. Recombination joined TRBV7-9 with TRBJ1-3; 8 bases in the middle match TRBD1. CDR3 loop: CASSFQGAVGNTIYF. The DNA sequence is TGTGCCAGCAGCTTCCAGGGGGCGGTTGGAAACACCATATATTTT.